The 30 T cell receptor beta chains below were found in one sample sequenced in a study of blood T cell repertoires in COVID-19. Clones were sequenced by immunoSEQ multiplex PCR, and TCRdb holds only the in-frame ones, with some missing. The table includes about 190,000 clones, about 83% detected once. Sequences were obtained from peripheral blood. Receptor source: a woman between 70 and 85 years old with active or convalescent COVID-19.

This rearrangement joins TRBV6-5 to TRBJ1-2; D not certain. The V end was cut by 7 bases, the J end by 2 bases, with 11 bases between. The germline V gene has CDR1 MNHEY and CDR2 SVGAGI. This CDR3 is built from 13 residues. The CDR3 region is CASKVPGNYGYTF. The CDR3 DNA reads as TGTGCCAGCAAAGTACCGGGGAACTATGGCTACACCTTC.

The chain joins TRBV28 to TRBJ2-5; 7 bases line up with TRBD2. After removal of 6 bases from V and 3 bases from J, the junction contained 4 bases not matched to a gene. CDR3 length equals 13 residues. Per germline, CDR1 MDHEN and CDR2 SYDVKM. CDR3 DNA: TGTGCCAGCAGATGGAGCGGGAAAGAGACCCAGTACTTC. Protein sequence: CASRWSGKETQYF.

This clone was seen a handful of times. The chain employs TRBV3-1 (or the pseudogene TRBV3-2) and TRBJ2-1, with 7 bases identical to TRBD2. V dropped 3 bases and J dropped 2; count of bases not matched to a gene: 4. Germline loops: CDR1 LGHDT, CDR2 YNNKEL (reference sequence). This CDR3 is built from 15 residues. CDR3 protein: CASSQGGRAYNEQFF. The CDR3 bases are TGTGCCAGCAGCCAGGGTGGGAGGGCCTACAATGAGCAGTTCTTC.

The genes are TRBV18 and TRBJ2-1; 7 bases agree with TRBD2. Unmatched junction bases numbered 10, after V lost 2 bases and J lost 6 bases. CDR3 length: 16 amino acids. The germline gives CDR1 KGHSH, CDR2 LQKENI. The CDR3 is CASSPGIAGVGNEQFF. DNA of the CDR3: TGTGCCAGCTCACCAGGTATTGCGGGAGTGGGCAATGAGCAGTTCTTC. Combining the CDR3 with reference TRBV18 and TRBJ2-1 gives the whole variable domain NAGVMQNPRHLVRRRGQEARLRCSPMKGHSHVYWYRQLPEEGLKFMVYLQKENIIDESGMPKERFSAEFPKEGPSILRIQQVVRGDSAAYFCASSPGIAGVGNEQFFGPGTRLTVL.

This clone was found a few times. The CDR3 DNA is TGTGCCAGCAGCCAAGGGTTCGGGGGGCCCTTTGGCAATCAGCCCCAGCATTTT. Protein sequence: CASSQGFGGPFGNQPQHF. J is TRBJ1-5 and V is TRBV3-1 (or the pseudogene TRBV3-2), with D possibly matching TRBD1 (6 bases). The CDR3 extends over 18 amino acids. Deletions cut 1 base from V and 2 bases from J, with 18 bases between. The V gene's germline CDR1 is LGHDT and CDR2 YNNKEL (reference sequence).

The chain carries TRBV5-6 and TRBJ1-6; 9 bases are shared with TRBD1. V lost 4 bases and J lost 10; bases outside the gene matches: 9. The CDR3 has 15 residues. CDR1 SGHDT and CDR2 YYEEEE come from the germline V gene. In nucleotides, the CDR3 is TGTGCCAGCAGCCCCCGAACAGGGGGCGGGTCACCCCTCCACTTT. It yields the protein CASSPRTGGGSPLHF.

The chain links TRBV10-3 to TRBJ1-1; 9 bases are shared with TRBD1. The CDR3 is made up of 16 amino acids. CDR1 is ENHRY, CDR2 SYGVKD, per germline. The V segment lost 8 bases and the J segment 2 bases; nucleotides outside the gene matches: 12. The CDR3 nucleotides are TGTGCCATCCCACTCGCGACGGGACAGGGCAACACTGAAGCTTTCTTT. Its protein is CAIPLATGQGNTEAFF.

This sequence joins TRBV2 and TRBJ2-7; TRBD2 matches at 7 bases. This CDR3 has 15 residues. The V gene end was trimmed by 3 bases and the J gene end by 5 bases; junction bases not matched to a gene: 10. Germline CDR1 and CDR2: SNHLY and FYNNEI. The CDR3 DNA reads TGTGCCAGCAGTGATGGAGCGGGGACCGGGCACGAGCAGTACTTC. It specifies CASSDGAGTGHEQYF.

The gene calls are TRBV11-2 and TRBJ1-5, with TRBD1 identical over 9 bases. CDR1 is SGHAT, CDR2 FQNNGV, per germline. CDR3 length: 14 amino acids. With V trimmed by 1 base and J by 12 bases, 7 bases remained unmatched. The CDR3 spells CASSLGDRVGVQHF. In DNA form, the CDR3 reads TGTGCCAGCAGCTTAGGGGACAGGGTCGGGGTCCAGCATTTT.

In DNA form, the CDR3 reads TGTGCCAGCAGCTCAGGGAGGGCAGATACGCAGTATTTT. This codes for CASSSGRADTQYF. This chain uses TRBV12-3 or TRBV12-4 with TRBJ2-3; 7 positions match TRBD2. Trimming at V came to 6 bases and at J to 4 bases, leaving 4 bases not matched to a gene. The CDR3 runs 13 residues.

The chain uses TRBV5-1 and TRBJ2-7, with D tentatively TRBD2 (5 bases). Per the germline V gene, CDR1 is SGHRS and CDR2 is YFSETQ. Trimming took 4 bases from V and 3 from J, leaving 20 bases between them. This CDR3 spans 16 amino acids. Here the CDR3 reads CASSTPDGKGVYEQYF. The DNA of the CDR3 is TGCGCCAGCAGCACCCCCGACGGAAAGGGAGTCTACGAGCAGTACTTC.

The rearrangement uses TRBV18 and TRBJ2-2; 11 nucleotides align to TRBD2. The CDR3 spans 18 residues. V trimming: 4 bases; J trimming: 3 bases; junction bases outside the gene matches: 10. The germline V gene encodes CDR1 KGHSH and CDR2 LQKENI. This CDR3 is CASSRYGTSGDDTGELFF. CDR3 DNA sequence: TGTGCCAGCTCACGTTACGGGACTAGCGGAGATGACACCGGGGAGCTGTTTTTT.

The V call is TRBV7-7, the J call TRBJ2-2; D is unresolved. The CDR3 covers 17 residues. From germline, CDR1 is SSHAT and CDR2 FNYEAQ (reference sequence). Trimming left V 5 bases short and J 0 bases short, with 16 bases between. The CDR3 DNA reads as TGTGCCAGCAGCCCCCGTGGGTCGGCGGCGAACACCGGGGAGCTGTTTTTT. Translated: CASSPRGSAANTGELFF.

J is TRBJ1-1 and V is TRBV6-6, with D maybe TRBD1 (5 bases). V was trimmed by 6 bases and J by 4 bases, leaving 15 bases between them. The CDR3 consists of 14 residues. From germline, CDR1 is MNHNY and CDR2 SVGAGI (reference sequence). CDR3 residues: CASRHGGSGTEAFF. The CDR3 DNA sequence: TGTGCCAGCAGACACGGGGGGTCGGGCACTGAAGCTTTCTTT.

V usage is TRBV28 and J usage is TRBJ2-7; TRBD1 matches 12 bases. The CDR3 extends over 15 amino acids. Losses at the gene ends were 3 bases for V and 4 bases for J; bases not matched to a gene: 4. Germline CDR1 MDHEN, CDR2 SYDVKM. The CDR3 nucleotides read TGTGCCAGCAGTTTCCGGGGACAGGGGGCTTACGAGCAGTACTTC. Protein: CASSFRGQGAYEQYF.

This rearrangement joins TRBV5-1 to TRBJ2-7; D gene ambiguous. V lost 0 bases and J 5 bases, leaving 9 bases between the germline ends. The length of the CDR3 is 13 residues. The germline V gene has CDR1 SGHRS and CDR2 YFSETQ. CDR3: CASSLAPSDEQYF. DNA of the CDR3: TGCGCCAGCAGCTTGGCCCCGTCCGACGAGCAGTACTTC. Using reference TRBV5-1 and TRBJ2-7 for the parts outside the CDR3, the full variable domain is KAGVTQTPRYLIKTRGQQVTLSCSPISGHRSVSWYQQTPGQGLQFLFEYFSETQRNKGNFPGRFSGRQFSNSRSEMNVSTLELGDSALYLCASSLAPSDEQYFGPGTRLTVT.

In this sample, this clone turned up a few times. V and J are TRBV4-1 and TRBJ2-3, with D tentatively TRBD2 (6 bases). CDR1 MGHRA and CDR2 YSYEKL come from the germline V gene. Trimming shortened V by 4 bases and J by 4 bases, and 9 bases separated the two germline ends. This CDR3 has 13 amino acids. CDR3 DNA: TGCGCCAGCAGCCGACTAGTCCCAGATACGCAGTATTTT. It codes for CASSRLVPDTQYF.

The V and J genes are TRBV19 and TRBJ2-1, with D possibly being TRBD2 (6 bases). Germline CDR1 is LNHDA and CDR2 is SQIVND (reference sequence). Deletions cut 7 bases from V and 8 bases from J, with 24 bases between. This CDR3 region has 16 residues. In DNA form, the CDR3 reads TGTGCCAGTATTCCGGGTACGGGAGCCCCTGGGGATGAGCAGTTCTTC. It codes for CASIPGTGAPGDEQFF.

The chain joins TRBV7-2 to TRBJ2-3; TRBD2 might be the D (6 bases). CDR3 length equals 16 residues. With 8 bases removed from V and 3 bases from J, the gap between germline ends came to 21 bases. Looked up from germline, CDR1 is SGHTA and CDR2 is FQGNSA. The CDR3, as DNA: TGTGCCAGCCGAGAATCCGGGACTCCAGGAACAGATACGCAGTATTTT. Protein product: CASRESGTPGTDTQYF.

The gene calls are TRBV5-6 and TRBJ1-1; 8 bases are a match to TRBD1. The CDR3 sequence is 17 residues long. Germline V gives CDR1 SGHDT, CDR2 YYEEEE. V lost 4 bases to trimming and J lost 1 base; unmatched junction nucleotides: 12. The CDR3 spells CASSGDDRGFANTEAFF. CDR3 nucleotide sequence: TGTGCCAGCAGCGGGGACGACAGGGGATTCGCGAACACTGAAGCTTTCTTT.

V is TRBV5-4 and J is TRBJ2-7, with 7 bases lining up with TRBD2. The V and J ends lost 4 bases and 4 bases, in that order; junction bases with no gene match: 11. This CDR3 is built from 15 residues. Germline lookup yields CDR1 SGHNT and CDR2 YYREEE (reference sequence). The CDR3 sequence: CASSPRPAGMYEQYF. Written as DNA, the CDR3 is TGTGCCAGCAGCCCCCGCCCAGCGGGAATGTACGAGCAGTACTTC.

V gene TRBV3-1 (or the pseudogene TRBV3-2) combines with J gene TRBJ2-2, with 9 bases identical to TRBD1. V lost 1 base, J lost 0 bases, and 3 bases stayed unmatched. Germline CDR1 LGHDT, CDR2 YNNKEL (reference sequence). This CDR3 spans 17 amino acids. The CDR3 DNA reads TGTGCCAGCAGCCAAGGGAGACAGGGGGCGAACACCGGGGAGCTGTTTTTT. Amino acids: CASSQGRQGANTGELFF.

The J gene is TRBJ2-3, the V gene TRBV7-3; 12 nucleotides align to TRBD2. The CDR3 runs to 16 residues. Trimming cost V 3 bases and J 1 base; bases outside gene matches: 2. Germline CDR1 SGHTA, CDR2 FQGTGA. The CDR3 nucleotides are TGTGCCAGCAGCTTGGGACTAGCGGGTGGCACAGATACGCAGTATTTT. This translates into CASSLGLAGGTDTQYF.

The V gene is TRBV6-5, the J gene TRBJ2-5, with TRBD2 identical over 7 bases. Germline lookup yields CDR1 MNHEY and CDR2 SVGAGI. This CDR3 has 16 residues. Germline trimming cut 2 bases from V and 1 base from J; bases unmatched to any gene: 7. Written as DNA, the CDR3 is TGTGCCAGCAGTTACCAGGCTAGCGGACCCCAAGAGACCCAGTACTTC. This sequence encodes CASSYQASGPQETQYF.

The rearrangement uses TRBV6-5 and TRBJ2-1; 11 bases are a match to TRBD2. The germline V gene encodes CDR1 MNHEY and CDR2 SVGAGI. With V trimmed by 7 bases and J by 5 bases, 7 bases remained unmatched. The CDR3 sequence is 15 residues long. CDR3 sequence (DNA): TGTGCCAGCAAGGATAGCGGGAGGGCCGACAATGAGCAGTTCTTC. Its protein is CASKDSGRADNEQFF.

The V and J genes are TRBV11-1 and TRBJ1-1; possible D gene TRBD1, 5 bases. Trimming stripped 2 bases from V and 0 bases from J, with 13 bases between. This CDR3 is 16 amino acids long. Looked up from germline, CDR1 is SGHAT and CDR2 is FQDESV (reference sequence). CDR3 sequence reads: CASSLLQVGMNTEAFF. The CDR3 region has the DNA TGTGCCAGCAGCTTATTACAGGTTGGCATGAACACTGAAGCTTTCTTT.

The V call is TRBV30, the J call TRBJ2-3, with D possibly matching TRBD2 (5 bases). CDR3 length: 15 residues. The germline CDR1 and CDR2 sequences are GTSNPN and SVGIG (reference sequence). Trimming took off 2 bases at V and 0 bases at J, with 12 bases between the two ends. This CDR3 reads CAWSPKTTSTDTQYF. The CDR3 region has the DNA TGTGCCTGGAGTCCAAAGACTACTAGCACAGATACGCAGTATTTT.

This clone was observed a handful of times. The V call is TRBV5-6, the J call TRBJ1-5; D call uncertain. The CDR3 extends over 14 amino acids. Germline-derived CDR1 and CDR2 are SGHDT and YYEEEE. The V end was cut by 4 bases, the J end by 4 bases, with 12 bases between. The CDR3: CASSPRGKNQPQHF. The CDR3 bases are TGTGCCAGCAGCCCCCGGGGAAAAAATCAGCCCCAGCATTTT.

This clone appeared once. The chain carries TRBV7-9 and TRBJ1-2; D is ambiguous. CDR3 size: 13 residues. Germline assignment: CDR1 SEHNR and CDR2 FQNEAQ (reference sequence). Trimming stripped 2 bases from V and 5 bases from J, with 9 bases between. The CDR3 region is CASSLTATYGYTF. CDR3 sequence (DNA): TGTGCCAGCAGCTTAACAGCCACATATGGCTACACCTTC.

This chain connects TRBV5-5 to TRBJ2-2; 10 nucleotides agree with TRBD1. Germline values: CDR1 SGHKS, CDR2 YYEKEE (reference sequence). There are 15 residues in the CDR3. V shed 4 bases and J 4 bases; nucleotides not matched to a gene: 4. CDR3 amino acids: CASSHRQGATGELFF. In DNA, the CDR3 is TGTGCCAGCAGCCACCGACAGGGGGCCACCGGGGAGCTGTTTTTT.